This entry lists 10 T cell receptor beta chains sequenced from one sample in a study of T cell responses to AZD1222 COVID-19 vaccine. TCRdb keeps only in-frame clones here, not all; method: immunoSEQ multiplex PCR. The table shows about 270,000 clones, with approximately 94% occurring only once. The material was peripheral blood, obtained 28 days after the second AZD1222 dose. The receptors here all came from an adult who received the AZD1222 COVID-19 vaccine.

The CDR3 DNA reads TGTGCCAGCAGCTCAAAAGACGGACTTTTTCCCGGGGAGCTGTTTTTT. It yields the protein CASSSKDGLFPGELFF. The gene calls are TRBV7-8 and TRBJ2-2; D is possibly TRBD2 (5 bases). The CDR3 length is 16 residues. CDR1 and CDR2 from the germline V gene are SGHVS and FQNEAQ. Trimming left V 4 bases short and J 6 bases short, with 18 bases between.

The rearrangement links TRBV3-1 (or the pseudogene TRBV3-2) to TRBJ2-7, with 8 bases aligning to TRBD2. CDR3 size: 18 residues. Germline trimming cut 1 base from V and 2 bases from J; bases unmatched to any gene: 13. Germline lookup yields CDR1 LGHDT and CDR2 YNNKEL (reference sequence). The CDR3 sequence is CASSQVGSRLAGPYEQYF. The CDR3 region has the DNA TGTGCCAGCAGCCAAGTCGGGTCGAGGCTAGCGGGCCCCTACGAGCAGTACTTC.

This clone appeared once. This sequence joins TRBV7-9 and TRBJ2-1, with D tentatively TRBD2 (5 bases). This CDR3 is 19 amino acids long. V shed 4 bases and J shed 8 bases, with 30 bases lying between them. CDR1 and CDR2 from the germline V gene are SEHNR and FQNEAQ (reference sequence). The DNA of the CDR3 is TGTGCCAGCAGCTCGCTGACATACTCCGGGAATATCCTTAGGGATGAGCAGTTCTTC. Translated: CASSSLTYSGNILRDEQFF.

The chain uses TRBV5-1 and TRBJ2-2; 8 bases map to TRBD2. Germline lookup yields CDR1 SGHRS and CDR2 YFSETQ. This CDR3 contains 20 residues. Losses at the gene ends were 0 bases for V and 6 bases for J; bases not matched to a gene: 19. The CDR3 sequence: CASSLVGPGLGARAAGELFF. For the CDR3, the DNA is TGCGCCAGCAGCTTGGTAGGTCCGGGACTAGGGGCGAGAGCGGCCGGGGAGCTGTTTTTT.

The sample holds one count of this clone. This rearrangement joins TRBV3-1 (or the pseudogene TRBV3-2) to TRBJ2-7; no reliable D call. The CDR3 consists of 15 residues. Germline-derived CDR1 and CDR2 are LGHDT and YNNKEL (reference sequence). V lost 2 bases, J lost 6 bases, and 17 bases lay in between. The CDR3: CASSQRRLGGFEQYF. The CDR3 nucleotides read TGTGCCAGCAGCCAACGCCGACTGGGTGGATTCGAGCAGTACTTC.

The count of this clone is one. The J gene is TRBJ2-5, the V gene TRBV4-1; D not certain. Germline V gene sequence: CDR1 MGHRA, CDR2 YSYEKL. V gave up 0 bases and J gave up 1 base, with 18 bases separating them. CDR3 length: 18 residues. The CDR3 bases are TGCGCCAGCAGCCAAGATTGGAAGGTATTCGGCAGCCAAGAGACCCAGTACTTC. It yields the protein CASSQDWKVFGSQETQYF.

This clone was detected once. CDR3 in amino acids: CASSGGQTGKQETQYF. DNA for the CDR3: TGTGCCAGCAGCGGAGGTCAGACAGGGAAACAAGAGACCCAGTACTTC. V and J are TRBV2 and TRBJ2-5; 7 bases are a match to TRBD1. With 6 bases clipped from V and 2 bases from J, the junction kept 12 bases outside the gene matches. There are 16 residues in the CDR3. CDR1 and CDR2 from the germline V gene are SNHLY and FYNNEI.

The chain joins TRBV3-1 (or the pseudogene TRBV3-2) to TRBJ2-7; D is unresolved. V dropped 1 base and J dropped 3 bases, with 4 bases sitting between them. This CDR3 is built from 12 residues. Germline assignment: CDR1 LGHDT and CDR2 YNNKEL (reference sequence). Written as DNA, the CDR3 is TGTGCCAGCAGCCAAGTTGGCTACGAGCAGTACTTC. It yields the protein CASSQVGYEQYF.

The chain has TRBV5-1 and TRBJ1-1; D remains unclear. Germline assignment: CDR1 SGHRS and CDR2 YFSETQ. The CDR3 consists of 14 residues. Trimming stripped 0 bases from V and 6 bases from J, with 12 bases between. This chain's CDR3 is CASSLVRIGPEAFF. CDR3 nucleotide sequence: TGCGCCAGCAGCTTGGTAAGGATTGGACCTGAAGCTTTCTTT.

V gene TRBV27 combines with J gene TRBJ2-5; D is undetermined. Trimming removed 6 bases at V and 4 bases at J, with 18 bases between. The CDR3 sequence is 15 residues long. CDR1 and CDR2 (germline): MNHEY, SMNVEV (reference sequence). The CDR3 spells CASRVRAYLGETQYF. CDR3 in DNA: TGTGCCAGCAGAGTTCGAGCATATTTAGGAGAGACCCAGTACTTC.